This record looks at one T cell receptor (beta chain) sequence and its context. Its antigen is not identified. This entry is derived from a study of cytomegalovirus exposure and HLA in healthy donors. Points from the study as a whole: An Asian-associated ancestry cluster reportedly showed fewer N-insertions than the approximately 620-donor mean in a later analysis. HLA alleles were associated with 17,000 or so TCR beta sequences in a later analysis at 0.05 false discovery rate. In a later analysis, across HLA loci, associated TCR counts were highest for DRB1, lowest for HLA-C.

Germline V lookup: CDR1 GTSNPN, CDR2 SVGIG (reference sequence). The CDR3 extends over 14 amino acids. Trimming cost V 0 bases and J 3 bases, with 11 bases left between them. The PCR made use of 60 Vbeta and 13 Jbeta primers. Repertoires were generated with immunoSEQ multiplex PCR, while TCRdb's copy carries only in-frame clones and drops some. Of some 120,000 clones in the sample, around 85% were seen once. The specimen sequenced was PBMCs. J is TRBJ1-2 and V is TRBV30; D call uncertain. This TCR was sampled from a man aged 18-30 years in good health and CMV-seropositive. DNA of the CDR3: TGTGCCTGGAGTGTCGGCCAGGAATACTATGGCTACACCTTC. Translation: CAWSVGQEYYGYTF.